This TCR beta chain comes out of a study of cytomegalovirus exposure and HLA in healthy donors. Overall study findings and caveats: Rarity held for most TCR sequences, but there were some public TCRs that occurred in many donors. As a later analysis revealed, the rate of TCR association differed by HLA locus, with DRB1 most and HLA-C fewest.

The PCR had 60 Vbeta and 13 Jbeta primers. In the original analysis: An analysis performed later counted about 80 million unique TCR beta chains (roughly 11 million of them shared). Profiling relied on immunoSEQ multiplex PCR, and the TCRdb table lists in-frame clones only, not all of them. V and J calls and clone size are given by that table; D and trimming were obtained from the DNA. The sample contains 100,000 to 150,000 clones, around 78% of which appear only once. The germline V gene encodes CDR1 KGHSH and CDR2 LQKENI. Trimming removed 6 bases at V and 5 bases at J, with 13 bases between. The CDR3 is made up of 13 amino acids. This clone turned up a few times. No antigen is known for it.

V is TRBV18 and J is TRBJ1-1, with D uncertain. Sequencing used PBMCs. The TCR sequence derives from a woman between 35 and 50 years old in good health and CMV-seronegative. The CDR3 nucleotides are TGTGCCAGCTCCCCTTTTACGAGGACTGAAGCTTTCTTT. It yields the protein CASSPFTRTEAFF.